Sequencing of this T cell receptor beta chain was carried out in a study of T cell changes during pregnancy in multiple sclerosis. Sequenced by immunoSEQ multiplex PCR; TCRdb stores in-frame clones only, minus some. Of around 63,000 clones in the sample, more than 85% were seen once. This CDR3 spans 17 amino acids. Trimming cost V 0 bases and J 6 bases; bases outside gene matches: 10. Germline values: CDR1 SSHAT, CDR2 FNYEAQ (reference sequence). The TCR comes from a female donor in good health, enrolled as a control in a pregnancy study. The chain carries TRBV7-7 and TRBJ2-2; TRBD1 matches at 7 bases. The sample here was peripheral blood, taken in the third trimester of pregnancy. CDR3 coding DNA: TGTGCCAGCAGCTTAGCGAGCGACAGGGTTATCCCCGGGGAGCTGTTTTTT. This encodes CASSLASDRVIPGELFF.